The rows below give T cell receptor beta chains drawn from one sample of a study of T cell repertoires in cytomegalovirus infection. No antigen has been identified for these receptors. Each CDR3 protein gets one entry after TCRdb re-called the reads with MiXCR. The sample carries nearly 700,000 distinct CDR3 sequences, about 33% recorded once. This specimen consisted of cultured PBMCs, obtained from culture after CMV antigen stimulation. Receptors were obtained from a human donor in good health (CMV status not recorded). Some clones in this sample may be carry-over from other donors' samples. Both conserved end residues are part of each CDR3. A D gene is named only where the DNA matches it firmly. Clone size is given for some rows only: seen once, a few or many times, or a class if the clone is expanded.

V gene: TRBV7-9
J gene: TRBJ2-1
D gene: NA
clone size: NA
CDR3 DNA: TGTGCCAGCAGCTTACTTGCGAATGAGCAGTTCTTC
CDR3 protein: CASSLLANEQFF

V gene: TRBV7-8
J gene: TRBJ1-5
D gene: NA
clone size: few
CDR3 DNA: TGTGCCAGCAGCTCCCGTGTTGGTCAGCCCCAGCATTTT
CDR3 protein: CASSSRVGQPQHF

V gene: TRBV29-1
J gene: TRBJ1-2
D gene: NA
clone size: few
CDR3 DNA: TGCAGCGTTTCCGAAGGATCCGCCCAGTATGGCTACACCTTC
CDR3 protein: CSVSEGSAQYGYTF

V gene: TRBV7-9
J gene: TRBJ2-3
D gene: NA
clone size: NA
CDR3 DNA: TGTGCCAGCAGCTTATACGGGGTAGCAGATACGCAGTATTTT
CDR3 protein: CASSLYGVADTQYF

V gene: TRBV4-3
J gene: TRBJ2-7
D gene: NA
clone size: few
CDR3 DNA: TGCGCCAGCAGCCAAGACTCCACAGGGTTCGAGCAGTACTTC
CDR3 protein: CASSQDSTGFEQYF

V gene: TRBV7-6
J gene: TRBJ1-1
D gene: NA
clone size: NA
CDR3 DNA: TGTGCCAGCAGCCCGGGGGGGGTTTCGGGCAGGAACACTGAAGCTTTCTTT
CDR3 protein: CASSPGGVSGRNTEAFF

V gene: TRBV19
J gene: TRBJ2-2
D gene: NA
clone size: NA
CDR3 DNA: TGTGCCAGTAGAGAGGGGCAGAGGTGGGCCGGGGAGCTGTTTTTT
CDR3 protein: CASREGQRWAGELFF

V gene: TRBV4-1
J gene: TRBJ2-7
D gene: NA
clone size: NA
CDR3 DNA: TGCGCCAGCAGCCAAGGGAGTGAGGGAATGCAGTACTTC
CDR3 protein: CASSQGSEGMQYF

V gene: TRBV14
J gene: TRBJ2-5
D gene: NA
clone size: NA
CDR3 DNA: TGTGCCAGCAGCCAAGATGGGGGGCCCGCGGAGACCCAGTACTTC
CDR3 protein: CASSQDGGPAETQYF

V gene: TRBV4-3
J gene: TRBJ2-1
D gene: TRBD1
clone size: many
CDR3 DNA: TGCGCCAGCAGCCAATTTGGACAGGGGTACAATGAGCAGTTCTTC
CDR3 protein: CASSQFGQGYNEQFF

V gene: TRBV6-1
J gene: TRBJ1-6
D gene: TRBD1
clone size: few
CDR3 DNA: TGTGCCAGCCTGAGACAGGGTGGATCACCCCTCCACTTT
CDR3 protein: CASLRQGGSPLHF

V gene: TRBV7-8
J gene: TRBJ1-4
D gene: NA
clone size: NA
CDR3 DNA: TGTGCCAGCAGCCCCGGGACATCAGATGAAAATCTGTTTTTT
CDR3 protein: CASSPGTSDENLFF

V gene: TRBV6-6
J gene: TRBJ2-3
D gene: TRBD2
clone size: NA
CDR3 DNA: TGTGCCAGCAGAAAACAGGGGGGGACTAGCGGGGGGGCGGTCGCAGATACGCAGTATTTT
CDR3 protein: CASRKQGGTSGGAVADTQYF

V gene: TRBV7-2
J gene: TRBJ2-7
D gene: TRBD2
clone size: few
CDR3 DNA: TGTGCCAGCAGCCTTCAGACGGGGGGGTACGAGCAGTACTTC
CDR3 protein: CASSLQTGGYEQYF

V gene: TRBV6-2/TRBV6-3
J gene: TRBJ2-7
D gene: TRBD2
clone size: NA
CDR3 DNA: TGTGCCAGCAGCCCCCTGGGGAGGGGCAACGAGCAGTACTTC
CDR3 protein: CASSPLGRGNEQYF

V gene: TRBV20-1
J gene: TRBJ1-1
D gene: NA
clone size: few
CDR3 DNA: TGCAGTGCTACCCTCTGGGACCGGGACACTGAAGCTTTCTTT
CDR3 protein: CSATLWDRDTEAFF

V gene: TRBV12-3/TRBV12-4
J gene: TRBJ1-1
D gene: NA
clone size: many
CDR3 DNA: TGTGCCAGCAGCCGACAGCTGAACACTGAAGCTTTCTTT
CDR3 protein: CASSRQLNTEAFF

V gene: TRBV7-2
J gene: TRBJ2-7
D gene: NA
clone size: few
CDR3 DNA: TGTGCCAGCGGTCTAACAGGCCTCTCCTACGAGCAGTACTTC
CDR3 protein: CASGLTGLSYEQYF

V gene: TRBV4-3
J gene: TRBJ2-1
D gene: TRBD2
clone size: NA
CDR3 DNA: TGCGCCAGCAGCCAAGAGCCCGGGACTAGCGGGAATGAGCAGTTCTTC
CDR3 protein: CASSQEPGTSGNEQFF

V gene: TRBV18
J gene: TRBJ2-1
D gene: NA
clone size: NA
CDR3 DNA: TGTGCCAGCTCACCATGGGGCGTTCAGAATGAGCAGTTCTTC
CDR3 protein: CASSPWGVQNEQFF